The 13 T cell receptor beta chains given below trace back to one sample, sequenced in a study of blood T cells in healthy people across ages. A second PCR of about 6 to 12 cycles used a sample-barcoded 5' primer and a J-beta primer mix. MiXCR, applied by TCRdb to the 5' RACE reads, yields one record per CDR3 protein. The sample consists of hundreds of thousands of distinct CDR3 sequences, about 59% of them appearing once. Sequences were obtained from blood. Receptors originate from a man under 40 in good health.

This chain connects TRBV29-1 to TRBJ1-2; tentative D call: TRBD1 (5 bases). Trimming took off 7 bases at V and 4 bases at J, with 16 bases between the two ends. CDR3 length: 13 residues. Germline V gives CDR1 SQVTM, CDR2 ANQGSEA. CDR3: CSARSGTLYGYTF. CDR3 coding DNA: TGCAGCGCCCGATCCGGGACCCTCTATGGCTACACCTTC.

The table lists this clonotype with a few counts. This sequence joins TRBV29-1 and TRBJ2-7, with 8 bases aligning to TRBD1. The V segment lost 4 bases and the J segment 6 bases; nucleotides outside the gene matches: 5. Germline CDR1 reads SQVTM; CDR2 reads ANQGSEA. The CDR3 sequence is 12 residues long. CDR3 bases: TGCAGCGTTGTGGACAGGGTATTCGAGCAGTACTTC. This translates into CSVVDRVFEQYF.

This chain links TRBV12-5 with TRBJ2-6; tentative D call: TRBD1 (5 bases). CDR1 LGHNT and CDR2 FRNRAP come from the germline V gene. Trimming left V 1 base short and J 11 bases short, with 15 bases between. The length of the CDR3 is 15 residues. The CDR3 region is CASGLGQSGRDVLTF. DNA for the CDR3: TGTGCTAGTGGTTTGGGACAGTCAGGTCGCGACGTCCTGACTTTC.

The chain uses TRBV5-1 and TRBJ2-7; D perhaps matches TRBD1 (6 bases). V dropped 5 bases and J dropped 0 bases, with 12 bases sitting between them. Germline V CDR1 and CDR2: SGHRS, YFSETQ. The CDR3 runs to 14 residues. CDR3 sequence (DNA): TGCGCCAGCAGGTCGACAGGCTACTCCTACGAGCAGTACTTC. Its protein product is CASRSTGYSYEQYF.

The J gene is TRBJ1-1, the V gene TRBV12-3 or TRBV12-4, with 9 bases matching TRBD1. There are 16 residues in the CDR3. After removal of 3 bases from V and 2 bases from J, the junction contained 7 bases not matched to a gene. The CDR3 spells CASSFRTGAANTEAFF. In nucleotides, the CDR3 is TGTGCCAGCAGTTTTCGGACAGGGGCTGCTAACACTGAAGCTTTCTTT.

V usage is TRBV11-2 and J usage is TRBJ2-5, with 7 bases matching TRBD2. The DNA matches TRBJ2-7 better at its end, which makes the J call doubtful. This CDR3 contains 16 residues. Germline values: CDR1 SGHAT, CDR2 FQNNGV. For the CDR3, the DNA is TGTGCCAGCAGCGTTAGAGAGGCTAGCGGCGGGTACGAGCAGTACTTC. Encoded protein: CASSVREASGGYEQYF.

The CDR3 is CASSAVLQRGSYEQYF. CDR3 coding DNA: TGTGCCAGCAGTGCCGTTCTCCAAAGGGGCTCCTACGAGCAGTACTTC. This chain uses TRBV28 with TRBJ2-7; weak D call: TRBD1 (5 bases). V lost 5 bases, J lost 0 bases, and 17 bases lay in between. The CDR3 has 16 amino acids. Germline V lookup: CDR1 MDHEN, CDR2 SYDVKM.

The chain couples TRBV12-3 or TRBV12-4 to TRBJ2-4; TRBD2 matches at 11 bases. With V trimmed by 3 bases and J by 5 bases, 6 bases remained unmatched. The CDR3 is 16 amino acids. The CDR3 nucleotides read TGTGCCAGCAGTTTCCTAGCGGGGGGTGGGGAAAACATTCAGTACTTC. This encodes CASSFLAGGGENIQYF.

The chain couples TRBV7-9 to TRBJ2-3; TRBD2 matches 8 bases. The CDR3 sequence is 19 residues long. V lost 1 base to trimming and J lost 6 bases; unmatched junction nucleotides: 18. Germline assignment: CDR1 SEHNR and CDR2 FQNEAQ (reference sequence). The CDR3 DNA reads as TGTGCCAGCAGCTTAGTTGTCGGCGTTCCGGGGGGGAGAGTGGATACGCAGTATTTT. Protein: CASSLVVGVPGGRVDTQYF. The complete variable domain, with remaining parts taken from reference TRBV7-9 and TRBJ2-3, reads DTGVSQNPRHKITKRGQNVTFRCDPISEHNRLYWYRQTLGQGPEFLTYFQNEAQLEKSRLLSDRFSAERPKGSFSTLEIQRTEQGDSAMYLCASSLVVGVPGGRVDTQYFGPGTRLTVL.

The table lists this clonotype with a few counts. J is TRBJ2-3 and V is TRBV24-1, with TRBD2 as a possible D gene (6 bases). Germline V gene sequence: CDR1 KGHDR, CDR2 SFDVKD. This CDR3 contains 15 residues. V was clipped by 1 base and J by 5 bases, with 12 bases between them. The CDR3 loop is CATSDFNGGGDTQYF. DNA of the CDR3: TGTGCCACCAGTGATTTCAACGGGGGAGGAGATACGCAGTATTTT.

J is TRBJ2-6 and V is TRBV7-2; D not resolved. The V end was cut by 1 base, the J end by 4 bases, with 8 bases between. Germline V gives CDR1 SGHTA, CDR2 FQGNSA. The CDR3 has 15 amino acids. The CDR3 DNA reads TGTGCCAGCAGCTTAGGATGGGCCGGGGCCAACGTCCTGACTTTC. This encodes CASSLGWAGANVLTF.

This rearrangement joins TRBV27 to TRBJ1-2; no reliable D call. Trimming took 8 bases from V and 1 from J, leaving 5 bases between them. CDR3 size: 11 residues. CDR1 is MNHEY and CDR2 is SMNVEV in the germline V gene (reference sequence). The CDR3: CASGVNYGYTF. As DNA, the CDR3 is TGTGCCAGCGGAGTTAACTATGGCTACACCTTC.

V usage is TRBV10-3 and J usage is TRBJ2-1, with D maybe TRBD2 (6 bases). The J call may not be correct, given that the DNA end is closer to TRBJ2-7. The CDR3 sequence is 13 residues long. CDR1 and CDR2 from the germline V gene are ENHRY and SYGVKD. This chain's CDR3 is CAISAPPGVEQYF. Written as DNA, the CDR3 is TGTGCCATCAGTGCCCCGCCGGGAGTTGAGCAGTACTTC.